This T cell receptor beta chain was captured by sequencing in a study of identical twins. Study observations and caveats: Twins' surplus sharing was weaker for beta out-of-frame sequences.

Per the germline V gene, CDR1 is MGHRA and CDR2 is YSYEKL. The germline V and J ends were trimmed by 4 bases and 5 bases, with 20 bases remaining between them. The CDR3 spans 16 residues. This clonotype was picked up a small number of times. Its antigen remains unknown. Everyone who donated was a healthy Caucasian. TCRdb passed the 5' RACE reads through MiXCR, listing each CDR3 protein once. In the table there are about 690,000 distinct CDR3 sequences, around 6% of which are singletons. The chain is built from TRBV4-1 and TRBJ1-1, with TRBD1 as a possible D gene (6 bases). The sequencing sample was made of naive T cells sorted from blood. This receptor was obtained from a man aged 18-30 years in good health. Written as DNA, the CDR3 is TGCGCCAGCAGCCCTAGATCGGGGGCCTACAGGACTGAAGCTTTCTTT. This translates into CASSPRSGAYRTEAFF.